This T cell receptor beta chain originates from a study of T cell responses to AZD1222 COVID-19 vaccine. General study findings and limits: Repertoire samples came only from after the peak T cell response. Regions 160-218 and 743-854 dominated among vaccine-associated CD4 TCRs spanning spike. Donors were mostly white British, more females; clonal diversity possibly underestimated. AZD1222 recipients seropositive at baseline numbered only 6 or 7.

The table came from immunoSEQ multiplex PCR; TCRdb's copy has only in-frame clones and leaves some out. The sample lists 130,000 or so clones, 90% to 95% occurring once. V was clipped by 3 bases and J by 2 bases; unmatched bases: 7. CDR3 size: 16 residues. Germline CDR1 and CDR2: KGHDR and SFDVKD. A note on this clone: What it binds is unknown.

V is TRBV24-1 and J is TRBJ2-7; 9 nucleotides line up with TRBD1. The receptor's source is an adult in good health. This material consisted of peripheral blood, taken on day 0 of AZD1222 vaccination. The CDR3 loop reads CATSDPGTGSAYEQYF. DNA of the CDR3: TGTGCCACCAGTGATCCTGGGACAGGGTCAGCCTACGAGCAGTACTTC.